The rows below give T cell receptor beta chains drawn from one sample of a study of neurological immune-mediated disorders. TCRdb reprocessed the 5' RACE reads with MiXCR, giving one entry per CDR3 protein. In the table there are about 66,000 distinct CDR3 sequences, less than 5.5% of which are singletons. The sample comprised PBMCs. These receptors all come from a man aged 25-45 years with multiple sclerosis. CDR3s include the opening cysteine and the closing phenylalanine or tryptophan. The D gene is left open where the match is weak. A row's size may be missing; if present it is once, few, many or a size class.

>TRBV9|NA|13|TRBJ1-5|many
TGTGCCAGCAGCGTAAGGGGAGATCAGCCCCAGCATTTT
CASSVRGDQPQHF
>TRBV6-1|NA|11|TRBJ1-1|NA
TGTGCCAGCAGTGAACGAATGGGAGCTTTCTTT
CASSERMGAFF
>TRBV15|NA|14|TRBJ2-5|many
TGTGCCACCAGCAGGATGTATAACCAAGAGACCCAGTACTTC
CATSRMYNQETQYF
>TRBV7-3|TRBD1|14|TRBJ1-1|few
TGTGCCAGCAGCTTAAGTACAGGGGGGACTGAAGCTTTCTTT
CASSLSTGGTEAFF
>TRBV5-6|NA|14|TRBJ2-1|many
TGTGCCAGCAGCTTGGGGGGTCTCTACAATGAGCAGTTCTTC
CASSLGGLYNEQFF
>TRBV7-2|NA|15|TRBJ2-3|NA
TGTGCCAGCAGCTTAGCGGGGGGGCGCACAGATACGCAGTATTTT
CASSLAGGRTDTQYF
>TRBV12-3/TRBV12-4|NA|15|TRBJ1-1|few
TGTGCCAGCAGTTCCCTAGGACAAGTAGGAACTGAAGCTTTCTTT
CASSSLGQVGTEAFF
>TRBV5-1|TRBD1|16|TRBJ1-1|NA
TGCGCCAGCAGCTTGGCATCAGGGGGGCCGGATACTGAAGCTTTCTTT
CASSLASGGPDTEAFF
>TRBV12-3/TRBV12-4|TRBD1|17|TRBJ1-2|many
TGTGCCAGCAGTCCCCGGGACAGAAAAATATCTAACTATGGCTACACCTTC
CASSPRDRKISNYGYTF
>TRBV20-1|NA|14|TRBJ2-1|medium-sized
TGCAGTGCTAGAGAGGGGACTGATTACAATGAGCAGTTCTTC
CSAREGTDYNEQFF
>TRBV28|TRBD1|15|TRBJ1-4|many
TGTGCCAGCAGTCCGGACAGGCAGTACGATGAAAAACTGTTTTTT
CASSPDRQYDEKLFF
>TRBV5-1|NA|14|TRBJ1-3|many
TGCGCCAGCAGCCCAGGGGAGGCTGGAAACACCATATATTTT
CASSPGEAGNTIYF
>TRBV4-2|NA|16|TRBJ2-1|few
TGTGCCAGCAGCCGCTTCCGACAGGAGCCCTGGAATGAGCAGTTCTTC
CASSRFRQEPWNEQFF
>TRBV20-1|NA|13|TRBJ1-5|many
TGCAGTGCTAGCGAGGGGATGGATCAGCCCCAGCATTTT
CSASEGMDQPQHF
>TRBV30|TRBD1|12|TRBJ2-1|few
TGTGCCTGCGACAGGGATGGGAATGAGCAGTTCTTC
CACDRDGNEQFF
>TRBV10-3|TRBD1|14|TRBJ1-6|few
TGTGCCATCAGTCCGGGACAGGGTAATTCACCCCTCAACTTT
CAISPGQGNSPLNF
>TRBV11-3|TRBD2|15|TRBJ2-1|NA
TGTGCCAGCAGCCCCCGGAGGGGACTAGAAAATGAGCAGTTCTTC
CASSPRRGLENEQFF
>TRBV20-1|NA|13|TRBJ2-2|many
TGCAGTGCTAGAGAGGGGGTCACCGGGGAGCTGTTTTTT
CSAREGVTGELFF
>TRBV7-6|NA|12|TRBJ2-5|NA
TGTGCCAGCAGCTTAGATTGGGAGACCCAGTACTTC
CASSLDWETQYF
>TRBV20-1|NA|14|TRBJ2-2|many
TGCAGTGCTTGGGGGCCCCGGGGCACCGGGGAGCTGTTTTTT
CSAWGPRGTGELFF
>TRBV24-1|NA|14|TRBJ1-1|many
TGTGCCACCAGTGACTCCCGGGAGAACACTGAAGCTTTCTTT
CATSDSRENTEAFF
>TRBV6-1|TRBD2|17|TRBJ2-7|many
TGTGCCAGCAGACGGACTAGCGGGGGGTCCCCCGGGAACGAGCAGTACTTC
CASRRTSGGSPGNEQYF
>TRBV12-3/TRBV12-4|NA|13|TRBJ1-1|many
TGTGCCAGCAGTTCCGGACGGTACACTGAAGCTTTCTTT
CASSSGRYTEAFF
>TRBV3-1|TRBD1|18|TRBJ1-6|NA
TGTGCCAGCAGCCAAGAGAGGGACAGGGGGCAGGATAATTCACCCCTCCACTTT
CASSQERDRGQDNSPLHF
>TRBV27|NA|14|TRBJ1-6|many
TGTGCCAGCAGTTTAAAGGGTGGTAATTCACCCCTCAACTTT
CASSLKGGNSPLNF
>TRBV5-1|NA|14|TRBJ2-2|many
TGCGCCAGCAGCTTGGAATTCCGGCCCGGGGAGCTGTTTTTT
CASSLEFRPGELFF
>TRBV5-1|TRBD2|15|TRBJ2-5|many
TGCGCCAGCGGGACCTCTCCTAGCGGGGCGGAGACCCAGTACTTC
CASGTSPSGAETQYF
>TRBV11-1|NA|16|TRBJ2-2|many
TGTGCCAGCAGCTCCGGTTGGCGGGGGAACACCGGGGAGCTGTTTTTT
CASSSGWRGNTGELFF
>TRBV7-2|NA|14|TRBJ2-1|many
TGTGCCAGCAGCTTAGAACTAGCTAGCTATGAGCAGTTCTTC
CASSLELASYEQFF
>TRBV29-1|TRBD2|15|TRBJ2-1|many
TGCAGCGTCCTGGGGACTAGCGGGGGGGAGTATGAGCAGTTCTTC
CSVLGTSGGEYEQFF
>TRBV6-5|NA|13|TRBJ1-2|many
TGTGCCAGCAGAGAGGTCGGGGCAGGGGGCTACACCTTC
CASREVGAGGYTF
>TRBV10-3|TRBD2|15|TRBJ2-1|many
TGTGCCATCAGTATAAAGCGGGGGGGCCTAGGGGAGCAGTTCTTC
CAISIKRGGLGEQFF
>TRBV5-1|NA|15|TRBJ2-2|NA
TGCGCCAGCAGCACCGACCGGGCGGCCCCCGGGGAGCTGTTTTTT
CASSTDRAAPGELFF
>TRBV20-1|NA|17|TRBJ2-7|medium-sized
TGCAGTGCCCCCCTCTGGGTCTCCGGGGCACAAGGCTACGAGCAGTACTTC
CSAPLWVSGAQGYEQYF
>TRBV20-1|TRBD2|18|TRBJ2-3|many
TGCAGTGCTAGAGGGGGGCTAGCGGGGGCCTCTAGCACAGATACGCAGTATTTT
CSARGGLAGASSTDTQYF
>TRBV29-1|NA|14|TRBJ2-3|few
TGCAGCGTTTCTCCGGGACAAGGCACAGATACGCAGTATTTT
CSVSPGQGTDTQYF
>TRBV20-1|NA|12|TRBJ2-2|few
TGCAGTGCTAGAGCGGGGGTCGGGGAGCTGTTTTTT
CSARAGVGELFF
>TRBV29-1|NA|13|TRBJ1-4|many
TGCAGCGTAGCAATAAATGACGGGGAAAAACTGTTTTTT
CSVAINDGEKLFF
>TRBV5-5|NA|15|TRBJ2-1|many
TGTGCCAGCACCCCGTTGGGGCCCCCAAGTATTGAGCAGTTCTTC
CASTPLGPPSIEQFF
>TRBV10-3|NA|14|TRBJ1-6|many
TGTGCCATCAGGCCGACAGGCGGGAATTCACCCCTCCACTTT
CAIRPTGGNSPLHF
>TRBV12-3/TRBV12-4|TRBD1|14|TRBJ2-4|many
TGTGCCAGCAGGGGACAGCTAGCCAAAAACATTCAGTACTTC
CASRGQLAKNIQYF
>TRBV9|TRBD1|15|TRBJ2-1|many
TGTGCCAGCAGCGCGCGGGACAGGAATTTCGATGAGCAGTTCTTC
CASSARDRNFDEQFF
>TRBV5-1|TRBD1|13|TRBJ1-1|NA
TGCGCCAGCAGCGCAACACAGGGGGCCGAAGCTTTCTTT
CASSATQGAEAFF
>TRBV7-2|NA|13|TRBJ1-2|few
TGTGCCAGCAGCTTAAAAGGAGGCTATGGCTACACCTTC
CASSLKGGYGYTF